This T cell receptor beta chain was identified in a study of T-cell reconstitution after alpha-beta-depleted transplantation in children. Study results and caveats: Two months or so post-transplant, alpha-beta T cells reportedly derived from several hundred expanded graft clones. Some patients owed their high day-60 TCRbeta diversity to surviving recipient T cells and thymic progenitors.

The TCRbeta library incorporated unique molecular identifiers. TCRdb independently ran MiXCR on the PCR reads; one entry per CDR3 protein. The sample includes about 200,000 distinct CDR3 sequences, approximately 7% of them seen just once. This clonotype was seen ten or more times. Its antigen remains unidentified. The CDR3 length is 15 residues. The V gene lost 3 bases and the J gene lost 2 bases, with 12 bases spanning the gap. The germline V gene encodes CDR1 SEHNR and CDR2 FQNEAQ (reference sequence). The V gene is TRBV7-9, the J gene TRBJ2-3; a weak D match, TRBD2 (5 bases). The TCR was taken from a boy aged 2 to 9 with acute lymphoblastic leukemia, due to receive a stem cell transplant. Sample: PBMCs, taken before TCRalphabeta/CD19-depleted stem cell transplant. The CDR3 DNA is TGTGCCAGCAGCTTCGGACTCTACCCCACAGATACGCAGTATTTT. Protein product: CASSFGLYPTDTQYF.